Following are 28 T cell receptor beta chains from one sample sequenced in a study of cytomegalovirus exposure and HLA in healthy donors. Primers included in the PCR were 60 Vbeta and 13 Jbeta primers. The protocol was immunoSEQ multiplex PCR, while the TCRdb copy is restricted to in-frame clones and leaves out a portion. Of about 150,000 clones in the sample, around 80% are singletons; the top ten hold 6.3%. Source material: PBMCs. These receptors all stem from a male donor in good health and CMV-seropositive.

The chain uses TRBV18 and TRBJ2-1, with 7 bases identical to TRBD2. Trimming removed 4 bases from V and 8 bases from J; junction bases left unmatched: 11. Germline V lookup: CDR1 KGHSH, CDR2 LQKENI. The CDR3 spans 15 residues. The CDR3 loop reads CASSLGLGITDEQFF. CDR3 nucleotides: TGTGCCAGCTCACTCGGACTAGGGATAACGGATGAGCAGTTCTTC.

This chain uses TRBV7-3 with TRBJ2-5, with 7 nucleotides matching TRBD2. The CDR3 is 14 residues long. V trimming: 0 bases; J trimming: 5 bases; junction bases outside the gene matches: 3. Germline-derived CDR1 and CDR2 are SGHTA and FQGTGA. The CDR3 sequence: CASSLTGGVETQYF. CDR3 DNA sequence: TGTGCCAGCAGCTTAACGGGAGGGGTGGAGACCCAGTACTTC.

This chain uses TRBV27 with TRBJ1-2; TRBD1 is a possible D gene (5 bases). This CDR3 is built from 13 residues. V lost 4 bases and J lost 2, with 8 bases in between. CDR1 and CDR2 from the germline V gene are MNHEY and SMNVEV (reference sequence). CDR3 sequence reads: CASSSGGNYGYTF. Written as DNA, the CDR3 is TGTGCCAGCAGTTCCGGGGGAAACTATGGCTACACCTTC.

Of note for this clone: An end of the junction does not agree with germline; a read error may underlie this. V and J are TRBV7-7 and TRBJ2-1, with D perhaps given as TRBD1 or TRBD2 (5 bases each). The CDR3 length is 15 residues. The germline gives CDR1 SSHAT, CDR2 FNYEAQ (reference sequence). CDR3 residues: CASSLEGLPYNEQFF. CDR3 nucleotides: TGTGCTAGCAGCTTAGAGGGGCTACCTTACAATGAGCAGTTCTTC. Variable domain in full (rest from reference TRBV7-7 and TRBJ2-1): GAGVSQSPRYKVTKRGQDVTLRCDPISSHATLYWYQQALGQGPEFLTYFNYEAQPDKSGLPSDRFSAERPEGSISTLTIQRTEQRDSAMYRCASSLEGLPYNEQFFGPGTRLTVL.

J is TRBJ1-2 and V is TRBV19, with no clear D. V lost 3 bases and J 5 bases, leaving 7 bases between the germline ends. This CDR3 contains 12 residues. The V gene's germline CDR1 is LNHDA and CDR2 SQIVND (reference sequence). The CDR3 here is CASSMSTYGYTF. The CDR3 region has the DNA TGTGCCAGTAGTATGTCCACTTATGGCTACACCTTC.

The chain uses TRBV7-3 and TRBJ2-1; 11 bases align to TRBD2. Looked up from germline, CDR1 is SGHTA and CDR2 is FQGTGA. This CDR3 comprises 15 residues. With 3 bases clipped from V and 12 bases from J, the junction kept 10 bases outside the gene matches. Here the CDR3 reads CASSLGLAETRAQFF. The CDR3 DNA is TGTGCCAGCAGCTTGGGACTAGCGGAAACGAGAGCGCAGTTCTTC.

This chain links TRBV6-5 with TRBJ2-7, with TRBD1 as a possible D gene (6 bases). Germline CDR1 reads MNHEY; CDR2 reads SVGAGI. The CDR3 loop spans 14 amino acids. The V and J ends lost 3 bases and 1 base respectively, with 10 bases between them. CDR3 in amino acids: CASSYGQFSYEQYF. In nucleotides, the CDR3 is TGTGCCAGCAGTTATGGACAGTTTTCCTACGAGCAGTACTTC.

V and J are TRBV11-1 and TRBJ2-1, with TRBD1 identical over 7 bases. V shed 5 bases and J 7 bases; nucleotides not matched to a gene: 5. Germline CDR1 and CDR2: SGHAT and FQDESV (reference sequence). This CDR3 is built from 13 residues. CDR3 sequence: CASSLTGWNEQFF. For the CDR3, the DNA is TGTGCCAGCAGCCTGACAGGGTGGAATGAGCAGTTCTTC.

This clone has more than one count but fewer than ten. The chain combines TRBV10-3 with TRBJ1-2; 7 nucleotides agree with TRBD1. The CDR3 is 11 residues long. CDR1 is ENHRY, CDR2 SYGVKD, per germline. V shed 11 bases and J 7 bases; nucleotides not matched to a gene: 7. CDR3 amino acids: CAAQGGSGYTF. The CDR3 DNA reads as TGTGCCGCCCAGGGGGGCAGTGGCTACACCTTC.

This clone has more than one count but fewer than ten. The gene calls are TRBV9 and TRBJ2-2; possible D gene TRBD2, 5 bases. This CDR3 is built from 14 residues. The V end lost 10 bases, the J end lost 2 bases, and 15 bases lay between the germline ends. Germline CDR1 SGDLS, CDR2 YYNGEE. The CDR3 sequence is CAGLRTANTGELFF. CDR3 nucleotides: TGTGCCGGCCTGAGGACTGCTAACACCGGGGAGCTGTTTTTT. The whole variable domain, remainder taken from reference TRBV9 and TRBJ2-2, is DSGVTQTPKHLITATGQRVTLRCSPRSGDLSVYWYQQSLDQGLQFLIQYYNGEERAKGNILERFSAQQFPDLHSELNLSSLELGDSALYFCAGLRTANTGELFFGEGSRLTVL.

The chain employs TRBV28 and TRBJ2-7, with D possibly being TRBD2 (6 bases). Germline V gene lookup returns CDR1 MDHEN and CDR2 SYDVKM. The CDR3 is 14 residues long. V lost 5 bases to trimming and J lost 4 bases, with 15 bases between them. The CDR3 region is CASSPPGLTYEQYF. The CDR3 DNA sequence: TGTGCCAGCAGTCCCCCGGGACTTACATACGAGCAGTACTTC.

This chain uses TRBV7-8 with TRBJ2-1; TRBD2 matches at 14 bases. Germline loops: CDR1 SGHVS, CDR2 FQNEAQ. The ends lost 1 base at V and 7 bases at J; junction bases unmatched: 6. This CDR3 has 17 amino acids. CDR3 protein: CASSLGGTSGRRNEQFF. The CDR3 DNA reads as TGTGCCAGCAGCTTAGGCGGGACTAGCGGGAGAAGGAATGAGCAGTTCTTC.

V is TRBV5-4 and J is TRBJ1-3; D is possibly TRBD1 (5 bases). The CDR3 sequence is 16 residues long. The V end was cut by 1 base, the J end by 0 bases, with 11 bases between. CDR1 and CDR2 (germline): SGHNT, YYREEE (reference sequence). The CDR3 DNA follows: TGTGCCAGCAGCTTGCAGGGATTCTTCTCTGGAAACACCATATATTTT. Encoded protein: CASSLQGFFSGNTIYF.

In DNA form, the CDR3 reads TGTGCCAGCATGGCAGGGAACTACGAGCAGTACTTC. Translation gives CASMAGNYEQYF. This chain connects TRBV28 to TRBJ2-7; maybe TRBD1 (5 bases). V gave up 7 bases and J gave up 3 bases, with 10 bases separating them. The CDR3 consists of 12 residues. Germline V gene data show CDR1 as MDHEN and CDR2 as SYDVKM.

The chain uses TRBV29-1 and TRBJ2-4, with D possibly being TRBD2 (7 bases). V lost 3 bases and J lost 6, with 15 bases in between. Germline V gene sequence: CDR1 SQVTM, CDR2 ANQGSEA. The CDR3 spans 14 residues. The chain's CDR3 is CSVDFLRGGNIQYF. The CDR3 DNA reads TGCAGCGTTGACTTCCTTAGGGGGGGAAACATTCAGTACTTC.

The chain combines TRBV5-4 with TRBJ2-5; tentatively, D is TRBD2 (6 bases). V shed 0 bases and J shed 2 bases, with 11 bases lying between them. The CDR3 has 15 residues. Germline CDR1 reads SGHNT; CDR2 reads YYREEE (reference sequence). The CDR3 sequence: CASSLGAGVQETQYF. The CDR3 DNA reads as TGTGCCAGCAGCTTGGGAGCGGGTGTACAAGAGACCCAGTACTTC.

Note on this clone: Relative to the germline gene, one junction end is altered; a read error may explain this. The chain uses TRBV5-8 and TRBJ1-1; D gene unclear. This CDR3 contains 14 residues. Germline CDR1 and CDR2: SGHTS and YDEGEE. CDR3 sequence (DNA): TGTGCCATCAGCATGCAGGTTATGAACACTGAAGCTTTCTTT. The encoded protein is CAISMQVMNTEAFF.

The chain recombines TRBV5-6 with TRBJ1-4; 7 bases match TRBD1. Germline V lookup: CDR1 SGHDT, CDR2 YYEEEE. The CDR3 contains 15 residues. Unmatched junction bases numbered 6, after V lost 0 bases and J lost 7 bases. CDR3 sequence: CASSLGPGGGEKLFF. The CDR3 bases are TGTGCCAGCAGCTTGGGCCCAGGGGGAGGTGAAAAACTGTTTTTT.

V is TRBV9 and J is TRBJ1-3; tentatively, D is TRBD1 (6 bases). Trimming removed 4 bases at V and 4 bases at J, with 9 bases between. Germline V gives CDR1 SGDLS, CDR2 YYNGEE. The CDR3 is 13 residues long. CDR3 nucleotide sequence: TGTGCCAGCAGCACCCAGGGGGGAAACACCATATATTTT. Its translation is CASSTQGGNTIYF.

This clone has just a few counts. V usage is TRBV19 and J usage is TRBJ1-3; 7 positions match TRBD1. J gave up 2 bases and V 1 base, and 2 bases lay outside the gene matches. Per germline, CDR1 LNHDA and CDR2 SQIVND (reference sequence). CDR3 length: 15 residues. DNA for the CDR3: TGTGCCAGTAGTATAGTCGGGACAGCTGGAAACACCATATATTTT. Translation gives CASSIVGTAGNTIYF.

The chain links TRBV27 to TRBJ2-3, with D possibly being TRBD1 (5 bases). V lost 3 bases, J lost 7 bases, and 17 bases lay in between. Germline V gene lookup returns CDR1 MNHEY and CDR2 SMNVEV (reference sequence). CDR3 length: 15 residues. DNA of the CDR3: TGTGCCAGCAGTTTTAGAGGACAAGATCGTAATACGCAGTATTTT. This codes for CASSFRGQDRNTQYF.

The V call is TRBV2, the J call TRBJ2-2, with D unresolved. The V gene lost 5 bases and the J gene lost 7 bases, with 5 bases spanning the gap. Germline assignment: CDR1 SNHLY and CDR2 FYNNEI. This CDR3 comprises 11 residues. Written as DNA, the CDR3 is TGTGCCAGCAGTTCGTACGGGGAGCTGTTTTTT. The encoded protein is CASSSYGELFF.

The chain joins TRBV7-2 to TRBJ1-1; D uncertain. The V gene's germline CDR1 is SGHTA and CDR2 FQGNSA. Between the trimmed V and J ends, which lost 5 bases and 1 base, there was a span of 2 bases. The length of the CDR3 is 11 residues. The DNA for the CDR3 is TGTGCCAGCAGCCAGAACACTGAAGCTTTCTTT. As protein: CASSQNTEAFF.

The gene calls are TRBV11-2 and TRBJ1-4, with 10 bases that match TRBD1. With V trimmed by 5 bases and J by 6 bases, 6 bases remained unmatched. The length of the CDR3 is 15 residues. In germline, CDR1 is SGHAT, CDR2 FQNNGV. The CDR3 sequence is CASSLTGTGDEKLFF. The CDR3 DNA is TGTGCCAGCAGCCTCACCGGGACAGGGGATGAAAAACTGTTTTTT.

This sequence joins TRBV18 and TRBJ2-7, with 10 nucleotides matching TRBD2. This CDR3 comprises 14 residues. Trimming cost V 8 bases and J 6 bases; bases outside gene matches: 10. In germline, CDR1 is KGHSH, CDR2 LQKENI. CDR3 bases: TGTGCCAGCGTAGAGGCTAGCGGGAGTTCCGAGCAGTACTTC. This gives the protein CASVEASGSSEQYF.

This chain joins TRBV30 and TRBJ2-1; 10 positions agree with TRBD2. The germline gives CDR1 GTSNPN, CDR2 SVGIG (reference sequence). V gave up 2 bases and J gave up 4 bases; unmatched junction bases: 5. The CDR3 is 15 amino acids. The CDR3 is CAWSSTSGPYNEQFF. The CDR3 DNA reads TGTGCCTGGAGTTCGACTAGCGGGCCTTACAATGAGCAGTTCTTC.

The V and J genes are TRBV4-1 and TRBJ2-5; no clear D gene. Trimming took 1 base from V and 4 from J, leaving 13 bases between them. Per germline, CDR1 MGHRA and CDR2 YSYEKL. CDR3 length equals 15 residues. The CDR3 is CASSQGPEKRETQYF. In DNA, the CDR3 is TGCGCCAGCAGCCAAGGTCCCGAGAAGAGAGAGACCCAGTACTTC.

In regard to this clone: One end of the junction fails to match germline, which may point to a read error. This chain links TRBV7-9 with TRBJ1-1; no clear D gene. Per the germline V gene, CDR1 is SEHNR and CDR2 is FQNEAQ (reference sequence). The CDR3 contains 13 residues. In DNA form, the CDR3 reads TGTTCCAGCAGCTTAGTTTCGGGGACTGAAGCTTTCTTT. Residues: CSSSLVSGTEAFF. Using reference TRBV7-9 and TRBJ1-1 for the parts outside the CDR3, the full variable domain is DTGVSQNPRHKITKRGQNVTFRCDPISEHNRLYWYRQTLGQGPEFLTYFQNEAQLEKSRLLSDRFSAERPKGSFSTLEIQRTEQGDSAMYLCSSSLVSGTEAFFGQGTRLTVV.